What follows are 25 T cell receptor beta chains derived from one specimen sequenced in a study of PD-L1 blockade in urothelial cancer. Sequencing was performed with immunoSEQ multiplex PCR; in TCRdb, only in-frame clones are kept and a portion is missing. The repertoire holds 85,000 to 95,000 clones, with around 89% as singletons. Time point here: pretreatment peripheral blood. The sample consisted of PBMCs, taken around atezolizumab (anti-PD-L1) treatment. These TCRs come from a man aged 60 to 69 with urothelial cancer.

The chain is built from TRBV15 and TRBJ1-1; no firm D call. V shed 0 bases and J shed 1 base, with 9 bases lying between them. Germline CDR1 reads LNHNV; CDR2 reads YYDKDF (reference sequence). The CDR3 has 15 amino acids. The CDR3 protein is CATSRDPGGNTEAFF. As DNA, the CDR3 is TGTGCCACCAGCAGAGATCCTGGCGGGAACACTGAAGCTTTCTTT.

This chain uses TRBV15 with TRBJ1-6; TRBD1 matches 9 bases. Looked up from germline, CDR1 is LNHNV and CDR2 is YYDKDF (reference sequence). The CDR3 totals 13 residues. The junction had 4 bases not matched to a gene; V was cut back by 9 bases and J by 7 bases. The CDR3 nucleotides read TGTGCCACGGGGACAGGGACCAATTCACCCCTCCACTTT. As protein: CATGTGTNSPLHF.

The chain couples TRBV7-9 to TRBJ1-1, with D possibly being TRBD1 (5 bases). The V and J ends lost 5 bases and 4 bases respectively, with 8 bases between them. Germline CDR1 and CDR2: SEHNR and FQNEAQ (reference sequence). The CDR3 totals 12 residues. The CDR3 DNA follows: TGTGCCAGCAGCCGGGACTTCACTGAAGCTTTCTTT. Translated: CASSRDFTEAFF.

This rearrangement joins TRBV5-1 to TRBJ1-1; D perhaps matches TRBD1 (6 bases). There are 13 residues in the CDR3. Trimming took off 4 bases at V and 1 base at J, with 8 bases between the two ends. Looked up from germline, CDR1 is SGHRS and CDR2 is YFSETQ. CDR3 sequence (DNA): TGCGCCAGCAGCGAGGGACAGAACACTGAAGCTTTCTTT. Encoded protein: CASSEGQNTEAFF. The full variable domain, in which reference TRBV5-1 and TRBJ1-1 provide the parts outside the CDR3, is KAGVTQTPRYLIKTRGQQVTLSCSPISGHRSVSWYQQTPGQGLQFLFEYFSETQRNKGNFPGRFSGRQFSNSRSEMNVSTLELGDSALYLCASSEGQNTEAFFGQGTRLTVV.

The V call is TRBV6-1, the J call TRBJ2-7, with D hard to call. Trimming stripped 1 base from V and 3 bases from J, with 16 bases between. The germline V gene has CDR1 MNHNS and CDR2 SASEGT. The CDR3 covers 16 residues. CDR3 amino acids: CASSEGEMSDIYEQYF. In DNA form, the CDR3 reads TGTGCCAGCAGTGAAGGTGAGATGTCAGACATCTACGAGCAGTACTTC.

The chain links TRBV4-2 to TRBJ1-3; possibly TRBD1 for D (6 bases). The CDR3 runs 17 residues. CDR1 LGHNA and CDR2 YNFKEQ come from the germline V gene. Trimming took 0 bases from V and 4 from J, leaving 16 bases between them. In DNA, the CDR3 is TGTGCCAGCAGCCAAGATCCGATGAGGGGGAGAGGAAACACCATATATTTT. It encodes CASSQDPMRGRGNTIYF.

V gene TRBV6-1 combines with J gene TRBJ1-6; 8 bases align to TRBD1. The CDR3 runs 15 residues. After removal of 10 bases from V and 3 bases from J, the junction contained 8 bases not matched to a gene. Germline V gene data show CDR1 as MNHNS and CDR2 as SASEGT. CDR3 DNA: TGTGCCATACCAGGACAGGGTGACTATAATTCACCCCTCCACTTT. It yields the protein CAIPGQGDYNSPLHF.

This chain links TRBV11-2 with TRBJ1-1, with 8 bases fitting TRBD1. CDR1 SGHAT and CDR2 FQNNGV come from the germline V gene. After removal of 2 bases from V and 4 bases from J, the junction contained 6 bases not matched to a gene. CDR3 size: 15 residues. In DNA form, the CDR3 reads TGTGCCAGCAGCTTACGAAGCAGGGGGCTCACTGAAGCTTTCTTT. Amino acid sequence: CASSLRSRGLTEAFF.

This chain connects TRBV27 to TRBJ1-2, with a tentative D call TRBD1 (5 bases). Trimming removed 0 bases from V and 7 bases from J, with 15 bases in between. CDR1 and CDR2 (germline): MNHEY, SMNVEV (reference sequence). CDR3 length: 15 amino acids. CDR3 nucleotide sequence: TGTGCCAGCAGTTTATCCGGGGGGAGACGGGGTGGCTACACCTTC. Residues: CASSLSGGRRGGYTF.

A single count supports this clone. This rearrangement joins TRBV28 to TRBJ2-7, with TRBD2 matching over 9 bases. This CDR3 has 15 amino acids. Unmatched junction bases numbered 10, after V lost 6 bases and J lost 4 bases. The V gene's germline CDR1 is MDHEN and CDR2 SYDVKM. Written as DNA, the CDR3 is TGTGCCAGCAGCCGACCACCGGGACTAGCTTACGAGCAGTACTTC. Protein sequence: CASSRPPGLAYEQYF.

The chain carries TRBV5-1 and TRBJ1-4; 8 nucleotides line up with TRBD1. Germline CDR1 reads SGHRS; CDR2 reads YFSETQ. The junction had 9 bases not matched to a gene; V was cut back by 4 bases and J by 7 bases. The CDR3 runs to 15 residues. As DNA, the CDR3 is TGCGCCAGCAGCACGGCAGGGGGCGCCGCTGAAAAACTGTTTTTT. Its protein product is CASSTAGGAAEKLFF.

This clone was counted a few times. CDR3 residues: CASSHSPDTQYF. The CDR3 DNA is TGCGCCAGCAGCCATTCCCCAGATACGCAGTATTTT. The chain combines TRBV5-1 with TRBJ2-3, with D unresolved. The CDR3 length is 12 residues. V shed 4 bases and J shed 4 bases, with 7 bases lying between them. CDR1 is SGHRS and CDR2 is YFSETQ in the germline V gene.

The V and J genes are TRBV5-8 and TRBJ1-2; the D gene is possibly TRBD1 (6 bases). V lost 0 bases, J lost 4 bases, and 16 bases lay in between. Per germline, CDR1 SGHTS and CDR2 YDEGEE. The CDR3 length is 16 residues. CDR3 region: CASSLGSLRGSYGYTF. In nucleotides, the CDR3 is TGTGCCAGCAGCTTGGGGTCTCTCAGGGGAAGCTATGGCTACACCTTC.

The chain links TRBV19 to TRBJ2-7; D may be TRBD2 (5 bases). Germline CDR1 LNHDA, CDR2 SQIVND (reference sequence). This CDR3 has 14 residues. V lost 2 bases and J lost 0, with 8 bases in between. The CDR3 loop reads CASSIRLSSYEQYF. The DNA for the CDR3 is TGTGCCAGTAGTATAAGACTAAGCTCCTACGAGCAGTACTTC.

The V call is TRBV7-2, the J call TRBJ2-1; TRBD2 matches at 15 bases. The germline V gene encodes CDR1 SGHTA and CDR2 FQGNSA. V gave up 6 bases and J gave up 12 bases; unmatched junction bases: 9. The CDR3 sequence is 15 residues long. Here the CDR3 reads CASRQGLAGGQVQFF. DNA of the CDR3: TGTGCCAGCAGACAAGGACTAGCGGGGGGGCAGGTGCAGTTCTTC. The whole variable domain, remainder taken from reference TRBV7-2 and TRBJ2-1, is GAGVSQSPSNKVTEKGKDVELRCDPISGHTALYWYRQSLGQGLEFLIYFQGNSAPDKSGLPSDRFSAERTGGSVSTLTIQRTQQEDSAVYLCASRQGLAGGQVQFFGPGTRLTVL.

The genes are TRBV6-1 and TRBJ1-3; D gene unclear. The germline V and J ends were trimmed by 1 base and 4 bases, with 8 bases remaining between them. This CDR3 has 14 residues. Germline V gives CDR1 MNHNS, CDR2 SASEGT. DNA for the CDR3: TGTGCCAGCAGTGAAGTGGCAGTGGGAAACACCATATATTTT. It yields the protein CASSEVAVGNTIYF.

The chain recombines TRBV6-5 with TRBJ2-7, with no clear D. V was cut by 6 bases and J by 7 bases, with 16 bases left in between. The V gene's germline CDR1 is MNHEY and CDR2 SVGAGI. CDR3 length: 13 amino acids. The CDR3 DNA is TGTGCCAGCAGAACACCTGGTTCACAAGAGCAGTACTTC. This translates into CASRTPGSQEQYF.

This chain joins TRBV7-3 and TRBJ2-3; D call uncertain. CDR1 is SGHTA and CDR2 is FQGTGA in the germline V gene. The CDR3 loop spans 13 amino acids. V shed 5 bases and J shed 5 bases, with 11 bases lying between them. Here the CDR3 reads CASSPKGGDTQYF. CDR3 sequence (DNA): TGTGCCAGCAGCCCAAAAGGCGGAGATACGCAGTATTTT.

This clone turned up a few times. Here the CDR3 DNA reads TGTGCCTGGAGTGTCCGGACAGCTAATTCACCCCTCCACTTT. This codes for CAWSVRTANSPLHF. V is TRBV30 and J is TRBJ1-6; TRBD1 is a possible D gene (6 bases). V lost 0 bases and J 6 bases, leaving 9 bases between the germline ends. Germline lookup yields CDR1 GTSNPN and CDR2 SVGIG (reference sequence). The CDR3 contains 14 residues.

The chain carries TRBV7-2 and TRBJ2-5, with D unclear. The CDR3 length is 13 residues. With 6 bases removed from V and 2 bases from J, the gap between germline ends came to 10 bases. CDR1 is SGHTA, CDR2 FQGNSA, per germline. The CDR3: CASSYNLQETQYF. The DNA of the CDR3 is TGTGCCAGCAGTTACAATCTTCAAGAGACCCAGTACTTC.

Remarks on this clone: The sample carries other DNA sequences with the same CDR3. This chain connects TRBV28 to TRBJ2-5; maybe TRBD2 (7 bases). Trimming cost V 4 bases and J 7 bases, with 13 bases left between them. The CDR3 extends over 13 amino acids. In germline, CDR1 is MDHEN, CDR2 SYDVKM. For the CDR3, the DNA is TGTGCCAGCAGTTGGGGGAGGGGGGGGACCCAGTACTTC. This encodes CASSWGRGGTQYF.

The chain joins TRBV5-1 to TRBJ1-2; 12 bases match TRBD1. V lost 7 bases to trimming and J lost 8 bases; unmatched junction nucleotides: 12. The CDR3 length is 15 residues. Germline V lookup: CDR1 SGHRS, CDR2 YFSETQ. For the CDR3, the DNA is TGCGCCAGCCGGTTGCAGACCGGGACAGGGGGCGGCTACACCTTC. Its translation is CASRLQTGTGGGYTF.

This chain links TRBV9 with TRBJ2-5; no reliable D call. Germline-derived CDR1 and CDR2 are SGDLS and YYNGEE. Trimming took 0 bases from V and 5 from J, leaving 17 bases between them. This CDR3 comprises 16 residues. The CDR3 sequence is CASSVVGFEPGETQYF. CDR3 nucleotide sequence: TGTGCCAGCAGCGTAGTAGGATTTGAGCCCGGGGAGACCCAGTACTTC.

This chain links TRBV4-1 with TRBJ1-1; D call uncertain. Germline CDR1 and CDR2: MGHRA and YSYEKL. The CDR3 is made up of 15 amino acids. V was cut by 0 bases and J by 6 bases, with 14 bases left in between. CDR3 protein: CASSQDLGGRAEAFF. CDR3 coding DNA: TGCGCCAGCAGCCAAGATCTGGGAGGGAGGGCTGAAGCTTTCTTT.

The chain recombines TRBV29-1 with TRBJ2-6; no firm D call. The germline gives CDR1 SQVTM, CDR2 ANQGSEA. This CDR3 has 15 amino acids. With 0 bases removed from V and 0 bases from J, the gap between germline ends came to 6 bases. The CDR3 sequence: CSVEDPGSGANVLTF. DNA of the CDR3: TGCAGCGTTGAAGATCCAGGCTCTGGGGCCAACGTCCTGACTTTC.